A selection of T cell receptor beta chains follows, all from one sample in a study of blood T cell repertoires in COVID-19. The repertoire was sequenced with immunoSEQ multiplex PCR; TCRdb's copy has only in-frame clones and lacks some. The sample yields nearly 25,000 clones, more than 75% seen once. Sequenced input: peripheral blood. These receptors all come from a human donor in a cohort sampled during active COVID-19. The CDR3 runs from the conserved cysteine through the conserved F or W. A D gene is named only where the DNA matches it firmly. Where a row states a size, it is once, few, many or the class of an expanded clone; other rows omit it.

clone size: -; V gene: TRBV9; D gene: TRBD2; J gene: TRBJ2-7; CDR3 length: 12; CDR3 protein: CASSPGRYEQYF; CDR3 DNA: TGTGCCAGCAGCCCCGGGAGGTACGAGCAGTACTTC
clone size: -; V gene: TRBV7-3; D gene: TRBD2; J gene: TRBJ2-5; CDR3 length: 14; CDR3 protein: CASSLTGLGETQYF; CDR3 DNA: TGTGCCAGCAGCTTAACTGGACTAGGAGAGACCCAGTACTTC
clone size: few; V gene: TRBV9; D gene: TRBD2; J gene: TRBJ2-1; CDR3 length: 18; CDR3 protein: CASSGTSGGARKGNEQFF; CDR3 DNA: TGTGCCAGCAGCGGGACTAGCGGGGGGGCTCGTAAGGGCAATGAGCAGTTCTTC
clone size: -; V gene: TRBV28; D gene: TRBD1; J gene: TRBJ2-3; CDR3 length: 14; CDR3 protein: CASSGDRGRNTQYF; CDR3 DNA: TGTGCCAGCAGCGGGGACAGGGGGCGAAATACGCAGTATTTT
clone size: -; V gene: TRBV2; D gene: TRBD2; J gene: TRBJ2-7; CDR3 length: 16; CDR3 protein: CASSFSGLAGGYEQYF; CDR3 DNA: TGTGCCAGCAGTTTTTCGGGACTAGCGGGAGGCTACGAGCAGTACTTC
clone size: -; V gene: TRBV4-3; D gene: TRBD1; J gene: TRBJ2-1; CDR3 length: 15; CDR3 protein: CASSPGTGVYNEQFF; CDR3 DNA: TGCGCCAGCAGCCCCGGGACAGGGGTCTACAATGAGCAGTTCTTC
clone size: few; V gene: TRBV6-5; D gene: TRBD1; J gene: TRBJ1-2; CDR3 length: 13; CDR3 protein: CASRGQGVVGYTF; CDR3 DNA: TGTGCCAGCAGGGGACAGGGGGTAGTCGGCTACACCTTC
clone size: -; V gene: TRBV9; D gene: -; J gene: TRBJ2-3; CDR3 length: 12; CDR3 protein: CASSVPSDTQYF; CDR3 DNA: TGTGCCAGCAGCGTACCTTCAGATACGCAGTATTTT
clone size: -; V gene: TRBV11-3; D gene: -; J gene: TRBJ2-3; CDR3 length: 16; CDR3 protein: CASSLAPVPSTDTQYF; CDR3 DNA: TGTGCCAGCAGCTTAGCTCCGGTCCCTAGCACAGATACGCAGTATTTT
clone size: once; V gene: TRBV4-1; D gene: -; J gene: TRBJ2-7; CDR3 length: 17; CDR3 protein: CASSPLKVQGATYEQYF; CDR3 DNA: TGCGCCAGCAGCCCCCTTAAGGTGCAGGGCGCGACATACGAGCAGTACTTC
clone size: -; V gene: TRBV19; D gene: -; J gene: TRBJ1-6; CDR3 length: 13; CDR3 protein: CASSSVRDSPLHF; CDR3 DNA: TGTGCCAGTAGTAGCGTGCGGGACTCACCCCTCCACTTT
clone size: -; V gene: TRBV5-5; D gene: -; J gene: TRBJ2-5; CDR3 length: 14; CDR3 protein: CASSRTDPRKTQYF; CDR3 DNA: TGTGCCAGCAGCCGCACCGACCCCAGGAAGACCCAGTACTTC
clone size: -; V gene: TRBV5-6; D gene: TRBD1; J gene: TRBJ1-1; CDR3 length: 16; CDR3 protein: CASSLFGQGGNTEAFF; CDR3 DNA: TGTGCCAGCAGCCTTTTTGGACAGGGTGGGAACACTGAAGCTTTCTTT
clone size: once; V gene: TRBV19; D gene: -; J gene: TRBJ2-3; CDR3 length: 14; CDR3 protein: CASSIVARTDTQYF; CDR3 DNA: TGTGCCAGTAGTATAGTCGCGCGCACAGATACGCAGTATTTT